This passage covers 22 T cell receptor beta chains from one sample sequenced in a study of radiotherapy plus CTLA-4 blockade in lung cancer. Produced via immunoSEQ multiplex PCR; TCRdb's table is partial and in-frame only. The sample holds nearly 95,000 clones, roughly four fifths seen once. The specimen comprised peripheral blood, sampled from a patient treated with radiotherapy plus ipilimumab. Receptors were obtained from a human donor with non-small cell lung cancer that progressed on radiotherapy plus ipilimumab.

The rearrangement uses TRBV19 and TRBJ2-7, with D possibly matching TRBD1 (5 bases). In germline, CDR1 is LNHDA, CDR2 SQIVND (reference sequence). V dropped 6 bases and J dropped 3 bases, with 24 bases sitting between them. The CDR3 is made up of 17 amino acids. This chain's CDR3 is CASSPRTRTLVHYEQYF. CDR3 in DNA: TGTGCCAGTAGCCCCCGTACCAGGACACTGGTTCACTACGAGCAGTACTTC.

CDR3 bases: TGCGCCAGCAGTGAAGAGGGGAACACTGAAGCTTTCTTT. It codes for CASSEEGNTEAFF. V is TRBV10-1 and J is TRBJ1-1; D uncertain. The length of the CDR3 is 13 residues. The V end was cut by 3 bases, the J end by 1 base, with 6 bases between. Germline assignment: CDR1 WNHNN and CDR2 SYGVQD (reference sequence).

The chain couples TRBV7-2 to TRBJ2-6; possible D gene TRBD2, 5 bases. With 3 bases removed from V and 0 bases from J, the gap between germline ends came to 15 bases. There are 18 residues in the CDR3. CDR1 is SGHTA and CDR2 is FQGNSA in the germline V gene. The DNA of the CDR3 is TGTGCCAGCAGCTTCGGACCGGGGATGGGCTCTGGGGCCAACGTCCTGACTTTC. This codes for CASSFGPGMGSGANVLTF.

The chain is built from TRBV7-8 and TRBJ2-7; D might be TRBD1 or TRBD2, each matching 5 bases. The CDR3 length is 15 residues. Germline V gene lookup returns CDR1 SGHVS and CDR2 FQNEAQ. Trimming took 5 bases from V and 2 from J, leaving 16 bases between them. The CDR3 bases are TGTGCCAGCAGCCTGCATGGGACCTTTACCTACGAGCAGTACGTC. It yields the protein CASSLHGTFTYEQYV.

This chain joins TRBV27 and TRBJ2-5; D remains unclear. Germline assignment: CDR1 MNHEY and CDR2 SMNVEV (reference sequence). V shed 3 bases and J shed 7 bases, with 12 bases lying between them. The CDR3 spans 13 residues. The DNA of the CDR3 is TGTGCCAGCAGTTTGGACCCCCCCGGGACCCAGTACTTC. It specifies CASSLDPPGTQYF.

This chain connects TRBV9 to TRBJ2-3; 12 nucleotides agree with TRBD2. CDR3 length: 16 residues. CDR1 is SGDLS and CDR2 is YYNGEE in the germline V gene. Trimming removed 3 bases from V and 0 bases from J; junction bases left unmatched: 2. CDR3 in DNA: TGTGCCAGCAGCGCAGGGACTAGCGGGAGCACAGATACGCAGTATTTT. Translated, it gives CASSAGTSGSTDTQYF.

The chain recombines TRBV9 with TRBJ1-2; the match to TRBD1 covers 7 bases. The CDR3 consists of 14 residues. Trimming at V came to 4 bases and at J to 5 bases, leaving 8 bases not matched to a gene. The V gene's germline CDR1 is SGDLS and CDR2 YYNGEE. The CDR3 spells CASSIDRVGYGYTF. As DNA, the CDR3 is TGTGCCAGCAGCATAGACAGGGTCGGTTATGGCTACACCTTC.

V and J are TRBV25-1 and TRBJ1-1; D ambiguous. The ends were cut back, 3 bases at V and 4 bases at J, with 12 bases in the middle. Germline V gene data show CDR1 as MGHDK and CDR2 as SYGVNS. This CDR3 spans 14 amino acids. The CDR3 DNA sequence: TGTGCCAGCAGTGATCCGACTTGGGGCACTGAAGCTTTCTTT. This translates into CASSDPTWGTEAFF.

This clone was counted a few times. The rearrangement links TRBV9 to TRBJ2-7; TRBD1 is a possible D gene (5 bases). The CDR3 length is 15 residues. The V end lost 4 bases, the J end lost 0 bases, and 14 bases lay between the germline ends. The germline V gene encodes CDR1 SGDLS and CDR2 YYNGEE. In DNA, the CDR3 is TGTGCCAGCAGCCTAGGACACCAGAGCTCCTACGAGCAGTACTTC. Translated: CASSLGHQSSYEQYF.

The chain employs TRBV5-1 and TRBJ2-1, with a possible D match to TRBD2 (5 bases). The V and J ends lost 3 bases and 10 bases respectively, with 14 bases between them. This CDR3 comprises 13 residues. Germline lookup yields CDR1 SGHRS and CDR2 YFSETQ. CDR3 in amino acids: CASSSLTNPEQFF. Written as DNA, the CDR3 is TGCGCCAGCAGCTCCTTGACTAACCCAGAGCAGTTCTTC.

CDR3 region: CASSKTGGNQETQYF. CDR3 in DNA: TGTGCCAGCAGCAAAACAGGGGGAAACCAAGAGACCCAGTACTTC. J is TRBJ2-5 and V is TRBV7-3; 8 bases fit TRBD1. CDR3 length equals 15 residues. J lost 0 bases, V lost 5 bases, and 5 bases had no gene match. CDR1 SGHTA and CDR2 FQGTGA come from the germline V gene.

The chain has TRBV27 and TRBJ2-6; D remains unclear. V was shortened by 6 bases and J by 11 bases, with 17 bases between the two germline ends. The CDR3 runs to 14 residues. The germline CDR1 and CDR2 sequences are MNHEY and SMNVEV (reference sequence). CDR3 region: CASSPVGSPDVLTF. DNA for the CDR3: TGTGCCAGCAGCCCGGTAGGGTCGCCAGACGTCCTGACTTTC.

The gene calls are TRBV5-1 and TRBJ2-5; 11 bases align to TRBD2. With 1 base clipped from V and 1 base from J, the junction kept 9 bases outside the gene matches. The CDR3 has 18 amino acids. In germline, CDR1 is SGHRS, CDR2 YFSETQ. The CDR3 region is CASSLRLAGRRVQETQYF. The CDR3 nucleotides are TGCGCCAGCAGCTTGCGACTAGCGGGGAGACGCGTCCAAGAGACCCAGTACTTC.

The V gene is TRBV12-5, the J gene TRBJ1-4; TRBD1 might be the D (6 bases). Trimming left V 5 bases short and J 4 bases short, with 14 bases between. CDR1 is LGHNT, CDR2 FRNRAP, per germline. The CDR3 loop spans 15 amino acids. CDR3 nucleotides: TGTGCTAGTGGTCCCCAGGACAGATTTAATGAAAAACTGTTTTTT. It yields the protein CASGPQDRFNEKLFF.

V gene TRBV18 combines with J gene TRBJ2-1; 7 bases line up with TRBD2. Trimming cost V 4 bases and J 9 bases; bases outside gene matches: 6. The CDR3 covers 13 residues. Germline-derived CDR1 and CDR2 are KGHSH and LQKENI. CDR3 sequence (DNA): TGTGCCAGCTCACTGGGAGGGAGTAGTGAGCAGTTCTTC. Translating it yields CASSLGGSSEQFF.

V is TRBV28 and J is TRBJ1-5; tentatively, D is TRBD1 (5 bases). V lost 5 bases, J lost 5 bases, and 25 bases lay in between. CDR3 length equals 18 residues. Germline loops: CDR1 MDHEN, CDR2 SYDVKM. For the CDR3, the DNA is TGTGCCAGCAGTACGGAGGAAGGAGGAACAGGACCCGATCAGCCCCAGCATTTT. Protein product: CASSTEEGGTGPDQPQHF.

The chain uses TRBV10-2 and TRBJ1-1; tentatively, D is TRBD1 (5 bases). This CDR3 spans 12 amino acids. CDR1 and CDR2 (germline): WSHSY, SAAADI. Trimming pared 6 bases from V and 1 base from J, leaving 6 bases between. CDR3 loop: CASSRANTEAFF. The CDR3 DNA sequence: TGCGCCAGCAGCAGGGCGAACACTGAAGCTTTCTTT.

In its sample, this clone was seen a few times. The chain combines TRBV5-6 with TRBJ2-7; D not resolved. The germline gives CDR1 SGHDT, CDR2 YYEEEE. The CDR3 loop spans 14 amino acids. With 0 bases removed from V and 4 bases from J, the gap between germline ends came to 11 bases. The CDR3 is CASSLGAAQYEQYV. The CDR3 bases are TGTGCCAGCAGCTTGGGGGCCGCACAGTACGAGCAGTACGTC.

The J gene is TRBJ2-2, the V gene TRBV2; D unresolved. CDR3 length: 13 amino acids. Between the trimmed V and J ends, which lost 4 bases and 5 bases, there was a span of 8 bases. In germline, CDR1 is SNHLY, CDR2 FYNNEI. CDR3 sequence reads: CASSVRGTGELFF. CDR3 in DNA: TGTGCCAGCAGTGTTCGAGGAACCGGGGAGCTGTTTTTT.

CDR3 amino acids: CASSIIRDPKETQYF. CDR3 in DNA: TGTGCCAGCAGCATCATCAGGGATCCCAAAGAGACCCAGTACTTC. The chain links TRBV5-6 to TRBJ2-5, with D perhaps matching TRBD1 (5 bases). CDR3 length: 15 amino acids. The germline V gene has CDR1 SGHDT and CDR2 YYEEEE. V shed 4 bases and J shed 3 bases, with 16 bases lying between them.

V gene TRBV4-1 combines with J gene TRBJ2-1; TRBD1 is a possible D gene (5 bases). The CDR3 contains 13 residues. V shed 5 bases and J shed 6 bases, with 11 bases lying between them. CDR1 and CDR2 (germline): MGHRA, YSYEKL. Here the CDR3 DNA reads TGCGCCAGCAGCTCTCCCCAGGGCAATGAGCAGTTCTTC. The encoded protein is CASSSPQGNEQFF.

This clone was seen a single time. The rearrangement joins TRBV7-9 to TRBJ2-1, with D tentatively TRBD1 (6 bases). V lost 1 base and J 0 bases, leaving 13 bases between the germline ends. Germline CDR1 SEHNR, CDR2 FQNEAQ (reference sequence). This CDR3 has 17 residues. The CDR3 DNA is TGTGCCAGCAGCTTAGGGACAGCTTTCACCTCCTACAATGAGCAGTTCTTC. Protein sequence: CASSLGTAFTSYNEQFF.